Listed here are 8 T cell receptor beta chains from one sample, sequenced in a study of T cell clonality in common variable immunodeficiency. The protocol was immunoSEQ multiplex PCR, while the TCRdb copy is restricted to in-frame clones and leaves out a portion. This sample has tens of thousands of clones, each found more than once. The sequencing input was peripheral blood mononuclear cells. The receptors come from a person aged 18-70 years in good health.

This clone was observed a handful of times. The sequenced fragment ends 3 residues before the CDR3 boundary, so the rest is inferred from the germline J gene. V gene TRBV2 combines with J gene TRBJ1-6, with D hard to call. The germline CDR1 and CDR2 sequences are SNHLY and FYNNEI. This CDR3 has 14 residues. V was pared by 8 bases and J by 6 bases, with 14 bases between. The CDR3 loop reads CASPGSEGNSPLHF. The sequenced CDR3 bases are TGTGCCAGCCCGGGGTCAGAGGGTAATTCACCC.

This clone has ten or more counts. The read finishes 3 residues shy of the CDR3 end, and the germline J gene is used to complete it. The genes are TRBV5-6 and TRBJ1-6; no definite D call. The ends were cut back, 0 bases at V and 6 bases at J, with 7 bases in the middle. CDR1 and CDR2 from the germline V gene are SGHDT and YYEEEE. The CDR3 has 14 residues. The CDR3 bases that were read are TGTGCCAGCAGCTTGGCAGTTCCTAATTCACCC. Translating it yields CASSLAVPNSP. The entire CDR3 reads CASSLAVPNSPLHF.

This clone was seen many times. The DNA ends 3 residues before the CDR3 does, and the rest of the CDR3 is filled in from the germline J gene. The rearrangement links TRBV19 to TRBJ1-1; TRBD1 matches 7 bases. The V and J ends lost 3 bases and 1 base, in that order; junction bases with no gene match: 5. The CDR3 runs 15 residues. The V gene's germline CDR1 is LNHDA and CDR2 SQIVND (reference sequence). Here the CDR3 reads CASSIGGQKNTEAFF. The sequenced part of the CDR3 DNA is TGTGCCAGTAGTATCGGGGGACAGAAGAACACTGAA.

As to this clone: The DNA ends 3 residues before the CDR3 does, and the rest of the CDR3 is filled in from the germline J gene. The chain recombines TRBV19 with TRBJ1-5, with D tentatively TRBD1 (5 bases). CDR3 length: 13 amino acids. V gave up 7 bases and J gave up 5 bases, with 12 bases separating them. CDR1 LNHDA and CDR2 SQIVND come from the germline V gene (reference sequence). Incomplete CDR3 DNA: TGTGCCAGTACCGTGGGGGGAGATCAGCCC. Translation gives CASTVGGDQP. The full-length CDR3 reads as CASTVGGDQPQHF.

Notes on this clone: Read sequence stops 3 residues before the CDR3 end, and the germline J gene provides the missing end. The V and J genes are TRBV11-3 and TRBJ2-5, with a tentative D call TRBD2 (5 bases). The germline CDR1 and CDR2 sequences are SGHNT and YENEEA. The V end lost 1 base, the J end lost 5 bases, and 14 bases lay between the germline ends. The CDR3 sequence is 15 residues long. The CDR3 here is CASSLGAASGETQYF. CDR3 DNA, as far as it was read: TGTGCCAGCAGCTTAGGAGCGGCCAGTGGGGAGACC.

This clone was found many times. Read coverage stops 3 residues before the CDR3 terminus; the germline J gene supplies the remainder. The J gene is TRBJ1-1, the V gene TRBV7-2, with a tentative D call TRBD1 (5 bases). V dropped 5 bases and J dropped 3 bases, with 10 bases sitting between them. CDR3 length equals 13 residues. Per the germline V gene, CDR1 is SGHTA and CDR2 is FQGNSA. CDR3 bases read: TGTGCCAGCAGCGCGCAGGGATACACTGAA. The encoded protein is CASSAQGYTE. The entire CDR3 reads CASSAQGYTEAFF. The full variable domain, in which reference TRBV7-2 and TRBJ1-1 provide the parts outside the CDR3, is GAGVSQSPSNKVTEKGKDVELRCDPISGHTALYWYRQSLGQGLEFLIYFQGNSAPDKSGLPSDRFSAERTGGSVSTLTIQRTQQEDSAVYLCASSAQGYTEAFFGQGTRLTVV.

This clone was observed at least ten times. The sequenced part of the CDR3 DNA is TGTGCCTGGAGTGAGGTCAGGGGGCGGGTGAAGGACACCGGGGAG. Its translation: CAWSEVRGRVKDTGE. The complete CDR3 sequence is CAWSEVRGRVKDTGELFF. This rearrangement joins TRBV30 to TRBJ2-2; 8 bases map to TRBD1. The observed sequence ends 3 residues before the CDR3 terminus, with the missing tail filled in from the germline J gene. This CDR3 is built from 18 residues. Germline lookup yields CDR1 GTSNPN and CDR2 SVGIG (reference sequence). J lost 3 bases, V lost 1 base, and 13 bases had no gene match.

About this clone: The observed sequence ends 3 residues before the CDR3 terminus, with the missing tail filled in from the germline J gene. The chain recombines TRBV11-3 with TRBJ2-5; possibly TRBD1 for D (5 bases). Germline assignment: CDR1 SGHNT and CDR2 YENEEA. The CDR3 has 15 residues. V lost 5 bases, J lost 3 bases, and 16 bases lay in between. The part of the CDR3 DNA that was read is TGTGCCAGCAGCCCAGAGGCAGGGCTAGAAGAGACC. Amino acid sequence: CASSPEAGLEET. The whole CDR3 sequence reads CASSPEAGLEETQYF.